Following are 17 T cell receptor beta chains from one sample sequenced in a study of T cells in localized non-small cell lung cancer. Sequencing used immunoSEQ multiplex PCR; TCRdb keeps in-frame clones, though not all of them. The sample consists of about 24,000 clones, around 90% of them appearing once. The sequencing used peripheral blood, collected before any cancer treatment. The source of these receptors is a man between 40 and 75 years old with stage III squamous cell lung carcinoma.

CDR3 protein: CASSQGGGSSRYF. The CDR3 region has the DNA TGTGCCAGCAGCCAAGGGGGAGGGTCCAGCCGGTATTTT. This sequence joins TRBV14 and TRBJ2-3; 7 bases match TRBD2. Trimming cost V 1 base and J 14 bases; bases outside gene matches: 9. Germline V gives CDR1 SGHDN, CDR2 FVKESK. The CDR3 consists of 13 residues.

The chain carries TRBV2 and TRBJ2-6; D gene unclear. Germline V CDR1 and CDR2: SNHLY, FYNNEI. This CDR3 is built from 14 residues. The germline V and J ends were trimmed by 5 bases and 0 bases, with 5 bases remaining between them. The CDR3 DNA reads as TGTGCCAGCAGTCCTGACTCTGGGGCCAACGTCCTGACTTTC. It codes for CASSPDSGANVLTF.

The chain is built from TRBV5-1 and TRBJ2-5; TRBD1 aligns across 7 bases. V shed 3 bases, J shed 2 bases, and the junction held 4 bases outside the gene matches. The CDR3 loop spans 14 amino acids. Germline V gene lookup returns CDR1 SGHRS and CDR2 YFSETQ. The CDR3 sequence is CASSWGTAQETQYF. CDR3 sequence (DNA): TGCGCCAGCAGCTGGGGGACAGCTCAAGAGACCCAGTACTTC.

DNA of the CDR3: TGTGCCAGCAGCTCCTCATCAGGGTCCAATGAGCAGTTCTTC. As protein: CASSSSSGSNEQFF. The chain is built from TRBV7-9 and TRBJ2-1, with TRBD1 as a possible D gene (5 bases). The CDR3 spans 14 residues. Germline CDR1 and CDR2: SEHNR and FQNEAQ (reference sequence). V was pared by 4 bases and J by 6 bases, with 13 bases between.

This clone was seen more than once but under ten times. This chain links TRBV7-9 with TRBJ1-4; the D gene is possibly TRBD1 (5 bases). The V and J ends lost 5 bases and 8 bases respectively, with 18 bases between them. CDR1 SEHNR and CDR2 FQNEAQ come from the germline V gene (reference sequence). This CDR3 contains 15 residues. The chain's CDR3 is CASSKAGQGREKLFF. The CDR3 bases are TGTGCCAGCAGCAAGGCGGGTCAGGGAAGGGAAAAACTGTTTTTT.

The chain links TRBV5-1 to TRBJ1-5; D perhaps matches TRBD1 (6 bases). The germline gives CDR1 SGHRS, CDR2 YFSETQ. The CDR3 consists of 14 residues. V dropped 4 bases and J dropped 3 bases, with 11 bases sitting between them. DNA for the CDR3: TGCGCCAGCAGCCGGGGGGGCCTCAATCAGCCCCAGCATTTT. Protein: CASSRGGLNQPQHF.

The chain has TRBV5-1 and TRBJ2-3, with D perhaps matching TRBD2 (7 bases). The germline V gene encodes CDR1 SGHRS and CDR2 YFSETQ. The CDR3 length is 14 residues. Between the trimmed V and J ends, which lost 1 base and 5 bases, there was a span of 11 bases. The CDR3 region has the DNA TGCGCCAGCAGCTTGCGCGGGGGCGAAGATACGCAGTATTTT. Its translation is CASSLRGGEDTQYF.

The CDR3 spells CASSYGTGTGDQPQHF. The CDR3 DNA reads as TGTGCCAGCAGTTATGGCACCGGGACAGGCGATCAGCCCCAGCATTTT. This chain joins TRBV6-6 and TRBJ1-5, with TRBD1 matching 8 bases. V was pared by 3 bases and J by 5 bases, with 9 bases of the junction left unmatched. CDR1 is MNHNY and CDR2 is SVGAGI in the germline V gene (reference sequence). CDR3 length equals 16 residues.

This chain connects TRBV2 to TRBJ1-5; 7 nucleotides match TRBD1. Germline assignment: CDR1 SNHLY and CDR2 FYNNEI. This CDR3 has 13 amino acids. The V segment lost 6 bases and the J segment 6 bases; nucleotides outside the gene matches: 5. The CDR3 region is CASSDREAQPQHF. CDR3 DNA sequence: TGTGCCAGCAGCGACAGGGAGGCTCAGCCCCAGCATTTT.

The chain combines TRBV10-3 with TRBJ2-3; possible D gene TRBD1, 5 bases. The V and J ends lost 8 bases and 0 bases respectively, with 12 bases between them. Germline V gene lookup returns CDR1 ENHRY and CDR2 SYGVKD. The CDR3 sequence is 14 residues long. The CDR3 is CAISEQASTDTQYF. For the CDR3, the DNA is TGTGCCATCTCGGAACAGGCTAGCACAGATACGCAGTATTTT.

V is TRBV27 and J is TRBJ2-1; TRBD2 agrees at 10 bases. The length of the CDR3 is 14 residues. The V and J ends lost 7 bases and 1 base, in that order; junction bases with no gene match: 1. CDR1 and CDR2 from the germline V gene are MNHEY and SMNVEV (reference sequence). The CDR3 region is CASKAGGSYNEQFF. In DNA form, the CDR3 reads TGTGCCAGCAAAGCGGGAGGGTCCTACAATGAGCAGTTCTTC.

The chain recombines TRBV9 with TRBJ2-2, with D maybe TRBD1 (5 bases). V was trimmed by 6 bases and J by 2 bases, leaving 14 bases between them. CDR1 is SGDLS, CDR2 YYNGEE, per germline. This CDR3 spans 15 amino acids. The CDR3 protein is CASTPTGQNTGELFF. The CDR3 DNA reads TGTGCCAGCACCCCGACCGGACAAAACACCGGGGAGCTGTTTTTT. The full variable domain, in which reference TRBV9 and TRBJ2-2 provide the parts outside the CDR3, is DSGVTQTPKHLITATGQRVTLRCSPRSGDLSVYWYQQSLDQGLQFLIQYYNGEERAKGNILERFSAQQFPDLHSELNLSSLELGDSALYFCASTPTGQNTGELFFGEGSRLTVL.

The genes are TRBV4-2 and TRBJ1-4; D not certain. The CDR3 is made up of 17 amino acids. The germline CDR1 and CDR2 sequences are LGHNA and YNFKEQ. V was pared by 1 base and J by 3 bases, with 15 bases between. CDR3 nucleotides: TGTGCCAGCAGCCAAGGACTCCGGTTAGTCTCTAATGAAAAACTGTTTTTT. The encoded protein is CASSQGLRLVSNEKLFF.

V and J are TRBV18 and TRBJ2-1, with TRBD2 matching over 10 bases. The CDR3 is made up of 15 amino acids. CDR1 and CDR2 (germline): KGHSH, LQKENI. Trimming cost V 4 bases and J 6 bases; bases outside gene matches: 6. The CDR3 DNA is TGTGCCAGCTCACTAGCGGGAGGAATCCTCAATGAGCAGTTCTTC. It codes for CASSLAGGILNEQFF.

The V gene is TRBV27, the J gene TRBJ2-2; no clear D. Trimming took off 2 bases at V and 1 base at J, with 11 bases between the two ends. The CDR3 contains 16 residues. Germline CDR1 and CDR2: MNHEY and SMNVEV (reference sequence). The CDR3 region is CASSLRGLGNTGELFF. For the CDR3, the DNA is TGTGCCAGCAGTTTACGTGGGCTCGGGAACACCGGGGAGCTGTTTTTT.

The count of this clone is one. The rearrangement links TRBV5-6 to TRBJ2-1; 7 bases are shared with TRBD2. The CDR3 runs 14 residues. V shed 0 bases, J shed 14 bases, and the junction held 11 bases outside the gene matches. Germline CDR1 and CDR2: SGHDT and YYEEEE. The CDR3 DNA sequence: TGTGCCAGCAGCTTGGGGAGTCAGGGAGGGTACGAGTTCTTC. This sequence encodes CASSLGSQGGYEFF.

V is TRBV10-1 and J is TRBJ2-1, with TRBD2 identical over 10 bases. Germline assignment: CDR1 WNHNN and CDR2 SYGVQD (reference sequence). The V and J ends lost 3 bases and 8 bases, in that order; junction bases with no gene match: 10. The CDR3 has 16 amino acids. CDR3 DNA: TGCGCCAGCAGTGATCCGGAGCCAGCGGGGGGGGATGAGCAGTTCTTC. Translated, it gives CASSDPEPAGGDEQFF.